Listed below are T cell receptor beta chains from one sample, sequenced in a study of tumor-infiltrating lymphocytes in primary liver carcinoma. MiXCR, run by TCRdb on the multiplex PCR reads, gives a single entry per CDR3 protein. Of more than 150,000 distinct CDR3 sequences detected, 60% appear once; the ten largest clones hold under 75%. The sequenced material came from peripheral blood. These receptor sequences come from a man aged 40-49 years with primary liver carcinoma and hepatitis B virus infection. Both conserved end residues are part of each CDR3. D genes are given only for firm matches. Size is omitted from some rows. Given values are once, few, many or a class for expanded clones.

d_call,j_call,clone_size,v_call,cdr3_aa,cdr3_nt
TRBD2,TRBJ2-2,-,TRBV6-1,CASSEIGLAGDRGTGELFF,TGTGCCAGCAGTGAGATAGGACTAGCGGGAGATAGGGGCACCGGGGAGCTGTTTTTT
TRBD2,TRBJ2-2,-,TRBV11-3,CASSLSGTSVTGGMFF,TGTGCCAGCAGCTTATCCGGGACTAGCGTCACCGGGGGGATGTTTTTT
-,TRBJ2-2,-,TRBV5-4,CASTHSIPAGELFF,TGTGCCAGCACCCACTCAATCCCCGCCGGGGAGCTGTTTTTT
-,TRBJ2-3,-,TRBV12-3/TRBV12-4,CARSADGTDTQYF,TGTGCCAGGAGTGCGGATGGCACAGATACGCAGTATTTT
-,TRBJ1-6,-,TRBV13,CASSSRGSPLHF,TGTGCCAGCAGCTCCCGGGGATCACCCCTCCACTTT
TRBD1,TRBJ1-5,few,TRBV6-5,CASSFGQGTNQPQHF,TGTGCCAGCAGTTTCGGACAGGGGACAAATCAGCCCCAGCATTTT
-,TRBJ2-3,-,TRBV11-2,CASSLVGGGSGEDTQYF,TGTGCAAGCAGCTTAGTCGGCGGCGGGTCGGGTGAAGATACGCAGTATTTT
TRBD2,TRBJ2-1,few,TRBV12-3/TRBV12-4,CASSQGKVAGVEQFF,TGTGCCAGCAGCCAGGGGAAAGTAGCGGGGGTTGAGCAGTTCTTC
TRBD1,TRBJ1-1,-,TRBV5-6,CASSPGTGAHFEAFF,TGTGCCAGCAGCCCCGGGACAGGGGCCCACTTTGAAGCTTTCTTT
-,TRBJ1-1,-,TRBV4-1,CASSPITGRSTEAFF,TGCGCCAGCAGCCCTATAACCGGGCGGTCCACTGAAGCTTTCTTT
-,TRBJ2-5,-,TRBV12-3/TRBV12-4,CASRPTGRGETQYF,TGTGCCAGCAGACCAACAGGGCGGGGAGAGACCCAGTACTTC
TRBD1,TRBJ1-2,many,TRBV28,CASSTGPGTASGYTF,TGTGCCAGCAGTACCGGACCCGGGACAGCCAGTGGCTACACCTTC
-,TRBJ2-2,-,TRBV11-3,CASSRGQSTGELLF,TGTGCCAGCAGCCGCGGTCAATCCACCGGGGAGCTGTTATTT
-,TRBJ2-1,-,TRBV6-1,CASFEVGSSYNEQFF,TGTGCCAGCTTTGAAGTGGGGAGCTCCTACAATGAGCAGTTCTTC
-,TRBJ1-3,few,TRBV12-3/TRBV12-4,CASSFPISGNTIYF,TGTGCCAGCAGTTTCCCCATCTCTGGAAACACCATATATTTT
TRBD1,TRBJ1-6,-,TRBV28,CASSFMWGTGGSLLHF,TGTGCCAGCAGTTTCATGTGGGGGACAGGGGGTTCACTCCTCCACTTT
-,TRBJ2-3,-,TRBV11-2,CVCRKPGSDTQYF,TGTGTCTGCAGAAAACCCGGGTCGGATACGCAGTATTTT
-,TRBJ1-6,-,TRBV6-6,CASSRTGSSVGNSPLHF,TGTGCCAGCAGTAGGACGGGTTCCTCGGTAGGGAATTCACCCCTCCACTTT
-,TRBJ2-7,many,TRBV6-2/TRBV6-3,CASRPPAVNEQYF,TGTGCCAGCAGACCCCCAGCGGTTAACGAGCAGTACTTC
-,TRBJ2-2,-,TRBV11-2,CASSLLKADAGELFF,TGTGCCAGCAGCTTACTCAAGGCGGACGCCGGGGAGCTGTTTTTT
-,TRBJ1-2,-,TRBV28,CANRAGGAEYGCTF,-
-,TRBJ2-7,-,TRBV11-2,CASSLDAGNRYEHYF,TGTGCCAGCAGCTTAGATGCCGGGAATCGCTACGAGCACTACTTC
-,TRBJ2-2,few,TRBV12-3/TRBV12-4,CASSMRGGTGELFF,TGTGCCAGCAGTATGAGGGGGGGGACCGGGGAGCTGTTTTTT
-,TRBJ2-5,few,TRBV10-3,CAISETGTWETQYF,TGTGCCATCAGTGAGACGGGGACGTGGGAGACCCAGTACTTC
TRBD1,TRBJ2-7,-,TRBV11-2,CASSYADRGVNEQNF,TGTGCCAGCAGTTACGCGGACAGGGGGGTAAACGAGCAGAACTTC